Each of the 30 T cell receptor beta chains below was sequenced from the same sample in a study of shared T cell receptors in the human thymus (dated by TCRdb to the early 2020s). The library was generated by the immunoSEQ multiplex PCR assay. The clones in this table, taken by TCRdb from immuneACCESS, are in-frame only. Not every clone is retained; where verified, under half of the shortfall comes from an unresolved V gene, and the cause of the rest is unknown. The sample yields hundreds of thousands of clones; roughly 90% were counted once. The ten largest account for 0.0095% to 0.011% of the sample. The sample also formed part of further work on human thymus T cells.

Specimen: thymocytes. Source of these receptors: a boy under three years old with a congenital heart defect. Donor details come from another sample of the same person, matched by shared clones.

The chain uses TRBV6-5 and TRBJ1-1; a possible D gene is TRBD1 (6 bases). The CDR3 runs 13 residues. The V and J ends lost 6 bases and 1 base respectively, with 9 bases between them. Per germline, CDR1 MNHEY and CDR2 SVGAGI. CDR3 loop: CASSHRANTEAFF. The CDR3 region has the DNA TGTGCCAGCAGCCACAGGGCGAACACTGAAGCTTTCTTT.

The CDR3 region is CASSLYGRRGGELFF. In DNA form, the CDR3 reads TGTGCCAGCAGCTTGTACGGGAGGAGGGGCGGGGAGCTGTTTTTT. The V gene is TRBV5-4, the J gene TRBJ2-2; 7 positions agree with TRBD2. V lost 1 base, J lost 7 bases, and 7 bases stayed unmatched. Germline CDR1 and CDR2: SGHNT and YYREEE (reference sequence). There are 15 residues in the CDR3. Based on the CDR3 plus reference TRBV5-4 and TRBJ2-2, the full variable domain is ETGVTQSPTHLIKTRGQQVTLRCSSQSGHNTVSWYQQALGQGPQFIFQYYREEENGRGNFPPRFSGLQFPNYSSELNVNALELDDSALYLCASSLYGRRGGELFFGEGSRLTVL.

The rearrangement links TRBV19 to TRBJ2-7, with TRBD2 matching over 12 bases. V shed 3 bases, J shed 2 bases, and the junction held 14 bases outside the gene matches. The CDR3 runs to 19 residues. Germline V CDR1 and CDR2: LNHDA, SQIVND (reference sequence). The CDR3 DNA reads as TGTGCCAGTAGTATTTCGACTAGCGGGAGCCAGGATCCGGCCTACGAGCAGTACTTC. Encoded protein: CASSISTSGSQDPAYEQYF.

The chain uses TRBV18 and TRBJ1-1, with D unclear. The CDR3 covers 14 residues. Germline V gene lookup returns CDR1 KGHSH and CDR2 LQKENI. The V gene lost 3 bases and the J gene lost 0 bases, with 8 bases spanning the gap. The CDR3 bases are TGTGCCAGCTCACCCCGAGCGTTGAACACTGAAGCTTTCTTT. This encodes CASSPRALNTEAFF.

The rearrangement joins TRBV21-1 to TRBJ2-7; the DNA was not used to check the table's D call, TRBD1. TRBV21-1 is a known pseudogene. This CDR3 contains 16 residues. The CDR3 sequence is CASSKRGHNSAYEQYF. In DNA form, the CDR3 reads TGTGCCAGCAGCAAAAGGGGACATAATTCGGCCTACGAGCAGTACTTC.

The chain has TRBV5-4 and TRBJ2-5; 9 positions match TRBD2. CDR3 size: 18 residues. Germline V gives CDR1 SGHNT, CDR2 YYREEE (reference sequence). The trim removed 2 bases at V and 5 bases at J, leaving 16 bases unmatched. DNA for the CDR3: TGTGCCAGCAGCTTAGGGGGGGATAGCGGGAGAGGCGGGGAGACCCAGTACTTC. It codes for CASSLGGDSGRGGETQYF.

The J gene is TRBJ2-7, the V gene TRBV6-5; a possible D gene is TRBD1 (6 bases). Trimming stripped 5 bases from V and 5 bases from J, with 10 bases between. This CDR3 is 12 amino acids long. Germline CDR1 and CDR2: MNHEY and SVGAGI. The chain's CDR3 is CASSPRTDEQYF. The CDR3 bases are TGTGCCAGCAGTCCCCGGACAGACGAGCAGTACTTC.

The J gene is TRBJ2-5, the V gene TRBV2, with 10 nucleotides matching TRBD2. V gave up 4 bases and J gave up 4 bases; unmatched junction bases: 9. Germline V CDR1 and CDR2: SNHLY, FYNNEI. This CDR3 has 16 residues. The CDR3 region is CASSGKSGRAPETQYF. The CDR3 coding sequence is TGTGCCAGCAGTGGTAAAAGCGGGAGGGCCCCAGAGACCCAGTACTTC. The complete variable domain, with remaining parts taken from reference TRBV2 and TRBJ2-5, reads EPEVTQTPSHQVTQMGQEVILRCVPISNHLYFYWYRQILGQKVEFLVSFYNNEISEKSEIFDDQFSVERPDGSNFTLKIRSTKLEDSAMYFCASSGKSGRAPETQYFGPGTRLLVL.

This chain links TRBV30 with TRBJ2-1, with 8 nucleotides matching TRBD2. This CDR3 has 17 residues. With 1 base clipped from V and 5 bases from J, the junction kept 13 bases outside the gene matches. From germline, CDR1 is GTSNPN and CDR2 SVGIG (reference sequence). CDR3 DNA: TGTGCCTGGAGTGGCGCCACTAGCGGAGATCGGGACAATGAGCAGTTCTTC. Amino acids: CAWSGATSGDRDNEQFF.

The chain is built from TRBV10-1 and TRBJ1-4, with D possibly TRBD1 on 5 matching bases. Germline V gene data show CDR1 as WNHNN and CDR2 as SYGVQD (reference sequence). V was clipped by 0 bases and J by 2 bases, with 10 bases between them. The CDR3 is 16 residues long. DNA for the CDR3: TGCGCCAGCAGTGAGTCGATCGGGGGGACTAATGAAAAACTGTTTTTT. It specifies CASSESIGGTNEKLFF.

This chain connects TRBV6-5 to TRBJ2-4; D may be TRBD1 (5 bases). Trimming removed 4 bases from V and 0 bases from J, with 10 bases in between. There are 15 residues in the CDR3. CDR1 is MNHEY, CDR2 SVGAGI, per germline. The CDR3 DNA follows: TGTGCCAGCAGTTCTGACAGCCTAGCCAAAAACATTCAGTACTTC. It translates to CASSSDSLAKNIQYF.

The J gene is TRBJ2-7, the V gene TRBV7-8, with no clear D. CDR3 size: 12 residues. Trimming cost V 4 bases and J 6 bases, with 10 bases left between them. The germline CDR1 and CDR2 sequences are SGHVS and FQNEAQ. The CDR3 DNA sequence: TGTGCCAGCAGCTCATCATTGGCCGAGCAGTACTTC. It codes for CASSSSLAEQYF.

The V call is TRBV7-9, the J call TRBJ2-2; D may be TRBD2 (5 bases). V was trimmed by 0 bases and J by 7 bases, leaving 21 bases between them. CDR1 SEHNR and CDR2 FQNEAQ come from the germline V gene (reference sequence). The length of the CDR3 is 18 residues. CDR3 sequence reads: CASSLAPLLGRIVGELFF. For the CDR3, the DNA is TGTGCCAGCAGCTTAGCTCCCTTACTAGGACGAATAGTCGGGGAGCTGTTTTTT.

V gene TRBV11-3 combines with J gene TRBJ2-7; 9 bases map to TRBD1. CDR1 is SGHNT and CDR2 is YENEEA in the germline V gene. The CDR3 totals 15 residues. Unmatched junction bases numbered 7, after V lost 6 bases and J lost 1 base. The CDR3 DNA follows: TGTGCCAGCAGGGGACCGGGACAGGGATCCTACGAGCAGTACTTC. Translated: CASRGPGQGSYEQYF.

This chain links TRBV27 with TRBJ2-1, with 8 bases identical to TRBD2. Trimming at V came to 4 bases and at J to 8 bases, leaving 7 bases not matched to a gene. The CDR3 totals 14 residues. Germline V CDR1 and CDR2: MNHEY, SMNVEV (reference sequence). CDR3 sequence: CASSSGLEDHEQFF. CDR3 in DNA: TGTGCCAGCAGTTCGGGACTAGAGGACCATGAGCAGTTCTTC.

The rearrangement uses TRBV5-1 and TRBJ2-1; 10 nucleotides align to TRBD2. The CDR3 loop spans 16 amino acids. With 0 bases clipped from V and 7 bases from J, the junction kept 7 bases outside the gene matches. The germline V gene has CDR1 SGHRS and CDR2 YFSETQ. The CDR3 nucleotides read TGCGCCAGCAGCTTGGACCTTAGCGGGAGGCCGAATGAGCAGTTCTTC. This codes for CASSLDLSGRPNEQFF.

The chain combines TRBV5-8 with TRBJ1-1, with D perhaps matching TRBD1 (6 bases). Trimming left V 2 bases short and J 1 base short, with 15 bases between. CDR1 is SGHTS, CDR2 YDEGEE, per germline. The CDR3 totals 16 residues. The CDR3, as DNA: TGTGCCAGCAGCTTCTACTCCCGACAGGCGAACACTGAAGCTTTCTTT. Protein product: CASSFYSRQANTEAFF. Full variable domain (rest looked up from reference TRBV5-8 and TRBJ1-1): EAGVTQSPTHLIKTRGQQATLRCSPISGHTSVYWYQQALGLGLQFLLWYDEGEERNRGNFPPRFSGRQFPNYSSELNVNALELEDSALYLCASSFYSRQANTEAFFGQGTRLTVV.

J is TRBJ2-7 and V is TRBV5-6; 9 bases fit TRBD1. Germline values: CDR1 SGHDT, CDR2 YYEEEE. The CDR3 runs to 16 residues. V lost 3 bases and J lost 2; bases outside the gene matches: 9. CDR3 protein: CASSSHSTGGTYEQYF. The CDR3 DNA reads TGTGCCAGCAGCTCCCACTCGACAGGGGGAACCTACGAGCAGTACTTC.

The V call is TRBV19, the J call TRBJ2-2; 9 bases align to TRBD1. The V segment lost 5 bases and the J segment 2 bases; nucleotides outside the gene matches: 6. The CDR3 is 16 amino acids. Per germline, CDR1 LNHDA and CDR2 SQIVND (reference sequence). CDR3 region: CASSSRTGVNTGELFF. The CDR3 bases are TGTGCCAGTAGTTCTCGGACAGGGGTAAACACCGGGGAGCTGTTTTTT.

V gene TRBV29-1 combines with J gene TRBJ2-7; D gene ambiguous. The CDR3 contains 13 residues. Trimming removed 4 bases at V and 0 bases at J, with 10 bases between. CDR1 and CDR2 from the germline V gene are SQVTM and ANQGSEA. The CDR3 nucleotides read TGCAGCGTTGTAGCACCCGGCTCCTACGAGCAGTACTTC. Protein: CSVVAPGSYEQYF.

V is TRBV11-3 and J is TRBJ2-7; 14 nucleotides line up with TRBD2. The CDR3 sequence is 16 residues long. V shed 3 bases and J 2 bases; nucleotides not matched to a gene: 3. The germline CDR1 and CDR2 sequences are SGHNT and YENEEA. CDR3 DNA: TGTGCCAGCAGCTTGGGGACTAGCGGGGGAGCCTACGAGCAGTACTTC. Protein sequence: CASSLGTSGGAYEQYF.

The rearrangement links TRBV18 to TRBJ1-2; D is perhaps TRBD1 (5 bases). V was shortened by 3 bases and J by 4 bases, with 12 bases between the two germline ends. CDR1 is KGHSH, CDR2 LQKENI, per germline. The CDR3 contains 14 residues. The CDR3, as DNA: TGTGCCAGCTCACCGCCGACAGTCCTCTATGGCTACACCTTC. It translates to CASSPPTVLYGYTF.

This clone came up once. This chain links TRBV7-9 with TRBJ1-4; no firm D call. The CDR3 sequence is 13 residues long. CDR1 and CDR2 (germline): SEHNR, FQNEAQ (reference sequence). Trimming took off 7 bases at V and 4 bases at J, with 10 bases between the two ends. In DNA, the CDR3 is TGTGCCAGCATGAGGGCGGGTAATGAAAAACTGTTTTTT. Translation gives CASMRAGNEKLFF.

This chain links TRBV4-3 with TRBJ2-7; 11 nucleotides agree with TRBD2. This CDR3 spans 16 amino acids. Germline loops: CDR1 LGHNA, CDR2 YSLEER. V shed 2 bases, J shed 0 bases, and the junction held 3 bases outside the gene matches. CDR3 sequence reads: CASSQYGLAGSYEQYF. The CDR3 nucleotides read TGCGCCAGCAGCCAATATGGACTAGCGGGCTCCTACGAGCAGTACTTC.

This sequence joins TRBV7-3 and TRBJ2-6, with D hard to call. Per the germline V gene, CDR1 is SGHTA and CDR2 is FQGTGA. CDR3 length: 16 amino acids. V was clipped by 5 bases and J by 4 bases, with 15 bases between them. CDR3 amino acids: CASSPLPRQGANVLTF. The CDR3 DNA sequence: TGTGCCAGCAGCCCGTTACCCCGCCAGGGGGCCAACGTCCTGACTTTC.

The chain carries TRBV23-1 and TRBJ2-7; D unclear. TRBV23-1 qualifies as an ORF whose function is uncertain. The CDR3 runs 15 residues. Between the trimmed V and J ends, which lost 2 bases and 2 bases, there was a span of 13 bases. CDR3 sequence (DNA): TGCGCCAGCAGTCAACCATCCACCAGGCCCTACGAGCAGTACTTC. This translates into CASSQPSTRPYEQYF.

This clone was recorded a few times. The genes are TRBV19 and TRBJ1-5, with D possibly TRBD1 on 6 matching bases. The germline gives CDR1 LNHDA, CDR2 SQIVND (reference sequence). V was cut by 5 bases and J by 0 bases, with 8 bases left in between. The CDR3 is 14 residues long. The CDR3 sequence is CASSLTGSNQPQHF. Here the CDR3 DNA reads TGTGCCAGTAGTTTGACAGGTAGCAATCAGCCCCAGCATTTT. The whole variable domain, filled in from reference TRBV19 and TRBJ1-5, reads DGGITQSPKYLFRKEGQNVTLSCEQNLNHDAMYWYRQDPGQGLRLIYYSQIVNDFQKGDIAEGYSVSREKKESFPLTVTSAQKNPTAFYLCASSLTGSNQPQHFGDGTRLSIL.

The chain is built from TRBV27 and TRBJ2-2; 10 bases are a match to TRBD1. Trimming took 4 bases from V and 6 from J; bases not matched to a gene: 17. CDR1 and CDR2 (germline): MNHEY, SMNVEV (reference sequence). The CDR3 consists of 19 residues. The CDR3 coding sequence is TGTGCCAGCAGTTCGGGAAGGACCGGGACAGGGGAGGAGGCCGGGGAGCTGTTTTTT. It is translated as CASSSGRTGTGEEAGELFF.

The rearrangement joins TRBV11-2 to TRBJ1-2; D perhaps matches TRBD1 (5 bases). Germline V gives CDR1 SGHAT, CDR2 FQNNGV. The CDR3 has 16 amino acids. V lost 2 bases, J lost 4 bases, and 17 bases lay in between. CDR3 bases: TGTGCCAGCAGCTTAAAGGGACTCCCCCGGAGCTATGGCTACACCTTC. Amino acids: CASSLKGLPRSYGYTF.

This clone was observed a few times. The chain links TRBV5-6 to TRBJ2-3; possibly TRBD1 for D (6 bases). The length of the CDR3 is 12 residues. Germline CDR1 SGHDT, CDR2 YYEEEE. Trimming left V 1 base short and J 6 bases short, with 6 bases between. CDR3 sequence reads: CASSLQGDTQYF. The CDR3 bases are TGTGCCAGCAGCTTGCAGGGGGATACGCAGTATTTT.